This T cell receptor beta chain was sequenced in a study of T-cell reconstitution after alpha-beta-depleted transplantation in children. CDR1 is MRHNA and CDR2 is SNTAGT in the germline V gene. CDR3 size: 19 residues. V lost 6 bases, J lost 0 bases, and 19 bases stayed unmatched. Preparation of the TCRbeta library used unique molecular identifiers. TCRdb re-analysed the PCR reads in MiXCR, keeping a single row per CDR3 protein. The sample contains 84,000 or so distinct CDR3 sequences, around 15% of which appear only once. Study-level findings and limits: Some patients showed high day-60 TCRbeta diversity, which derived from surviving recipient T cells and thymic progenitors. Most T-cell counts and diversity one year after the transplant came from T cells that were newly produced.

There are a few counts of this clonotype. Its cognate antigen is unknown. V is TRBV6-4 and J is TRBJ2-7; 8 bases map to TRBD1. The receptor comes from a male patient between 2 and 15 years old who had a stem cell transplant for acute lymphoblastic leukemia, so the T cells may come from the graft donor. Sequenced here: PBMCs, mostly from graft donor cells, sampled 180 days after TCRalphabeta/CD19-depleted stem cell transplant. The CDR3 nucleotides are TGTGCCAGCAGCCAGGGACGATGGCTACAGGGGGAGAGCTCCTACGAGCAGTACTTC. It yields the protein CASSQGRWLQGESSYEQYF.